This entry lists 5 T cell receptor beta chains sequenced from one sample in a study of blood T cells in healthy people across ages (dated by TCRdb to between 2015 and 2017). The library relied on 5' RACE. Sequenced using an Illumina HiSeq 2500. The second PCR ran for about 7 to 11 cycles and used a J-beta primer mix along with a sample-barcoded 5' primer. Using fastp at Q25 and MiXCR, TCRdb reprocessed the public reads and kept productive beta chains. CDR3 protein sequences are deduplicated, and each keeps its most common genes and DNA. This sample comprises around 1,000,000 distinct CDR3 sequences, approximately 25% of them detected only once. The top ten hold around 0.75% of the sample. A further study also used this sample, focusing on T cells of mothers and their children.

The sequenced material came from blood. Receptors were obtained from a girl aged 2 to 9 in good health.

V gene TRBV20-1 combines with J gene TRBJ1-4; 7 bases align to TRBD1. The germline V gene has CDR1 DFQATT and CDR2 SNEGSKA (reference sequence). This CDR3 has 18 residues. The V segment lost 4 bases and the J segment 0 bases; nucleotides outside the gene matches: 14. This CDR3 reads CSANGAGTALPTNEKLFF. In DNA form, the CDR3 reads TGCAGTGCTAACGGCGCCGGGACAGCTCTTCCAACTAATGAAAAACTGTTTTTT.

In its sample, this clonotype was seen a few times. The chain carries TRBV7-9 and TRBJ2-1; D tentatively reads TRBD1 or TRBD2 (5 bases each). V was trimmed by 6 bases and J by 7 bases, leaving 19 bases between them. This CDR3 spans 15 amino acids. Germline V gene data show CDR1 as SEHNR and CDR2 as FQNEAQ (reference sequence). As DNA, the CDR3 is TGTGCCAGCAGTTCCCGGGACCTACGTAATAATGAGCAGTTCTTC. It is translated as CASSSRDLRNNEQFF.

This clonotype was recorded a few times. The CDR3 loop is CASRPAGVTHEQYF. The CDR3 DNA reads TGTGCCAGCAGGCCGGCGGGAGTAACTCACGAGCAGTACTTC. V and J are TRBV7-2 and TRBJ2-5, with 7 nucleotides matching TRBD2. Matching the DNA end better, TRBJ2-7 makes the J call doubtful. This CDR3 is built from 14 residues. Germline values: CDR1 SGHTA, CDR2 FQGNSA.

V usage is TRBV20-1 and J usage is TRBJ2-1; 8 bases align to TRBD2. Germline-derived CDR1 and CDR2 are DFQATT and SNEGSKA (reference sequence). The V segment lost 6 bases and the J segment 6 bases; nucleotides outside the gene matches: 7. This CDR3 spans 13 amino acids. The chain's CDR3 is CSANGGDSNEQFF. CDR3 nucleotides: TGCAGTGCCAACGGGGGGGACTCCAATGAGCAGTTCTTC.

This clonotype was seen only a few times. The V and J genes are TRBV29-1 and TRBJ2-6; tentatively, D is TRBD1 (5 bases). Germline lookup yields CDR1 SQVTM and CDR2 ANQGSEA. The CDR3 loop spans 18 amino acids. The germline V and J ends were trimmed by 0 bases and 4 bases, with 19 bases remaining between them. The CDR3 DNA follows: TGCAGCGTTGAAGATTTAGGGGTTGGTGGGAAAGGGGCCAACGTCCTGACTTTC. This encodes CSVEDLGVGGKGANVLTF.